The rows below give T cell receptor beta chains drawn from one sample of a study of metastatic and nonmetastatic thyroid tumors. TCRdb reprocessed the PCR reads via MiXCR. The table has about 17,000 clones, over 15% seen once. Sequencing was performed on blood. These receptors were obtained from a male donor with papillary thyroid cancer or a benign thyroid nodule (not recorded which). Some clones in this sample may be carry-over from other donors' samples. The CDR3 runs from the conserved cysteine through the conserved F or W. A D gene is named only where the DNA matches it firmly. Only some rows state a clone size, as once, few, many or a class for expanded clones.

V gene	clone size	D gene	J gene	CDR3 protein	CDR3 DNA
TRBV5-1	many	.	TRBJ2-1	CASSSDLNEQFF	TGCGCCAGCAGCTCGGACCTTAATGAGCAGTTCTTC
TRBV30	many	TRBD2	TRBJ2-4	CAWSTGLAGGPIQYF	TGTGCCTGGAGTACAGGACTAGCGGGAGGGCCCATTCAGTACTTC
TRBV28	many	TRBD1	TRBJ2-7	CASTPQGARFSEQYF	TGTGCCAGCACTCCCCAGGGGGCGCGTTTTAGCGAGCAGTACTTC
TRBV24-1	many	.	TRBJ1-2	CATSDTDSFGYTF	TGTGCCACCAGTGATACTGACAGTTTTGGCTACACCTTC
TRBV6-6	few	.	TRBJ1-6	CASSLHPSPLHF	TGTGCCAGCAGCTTACACCCGTCACCCCTCCACTTT
TRBV12-5	medium-sized	TRBD1	TRBJ1-4	CASGTGTGDEKLFF	TGTGCTAGTGGCACCGGGACAGGGGACGAAAAACTGTTTTTT
TRBV2	many	.	TRBJ2-7	CASRDSPYEQYF	TGTGCCAGCAGGGACAGTCCCTACGAGCAGTACTTC
TRBV15	medium-sized	TRBD1	TRBJ2-6	CATSPTGPSGANVLTF	TGTGCCACCAGCCCGACAGGGCCCTCTGGGGCCAACGTCCTGACTTTC
TRBV20-1	.	.	TRBJ2-7	CSASGTLYSEQYF	TGCAGTGCCTCCGGGACATTGTACTCCGAGCAGTACTTC
TRBV13	many	TRBD1	TRBJ2-6	CASSPYQGVGTSGANVLTF	TGTGCCAGCAGCCCTTATCAGGGGGTGGGGACCTCTGGGGCCAACGTCCTGACTTTC
TRBV6-1	few	.	TRBJ1-5	CASSERGSRYSNQPQHF	TGTGCCAGCAGTGAAAGGGGCAGCAGGTATAGCAATCAGCCCCAGCATTTT
TRBV27	few	.	TRBJ2-1	CASSLSPTNNEQFF	TGTGCCAGCAGTTTATCACCGACCAACAATGAGCAGTTCTTC
TRBV20-1	medium-sized	.	TRBJ2-1	CSARLTNSNEQFF	TGCAGTGCTAGACTGACAAACTCCAATGAGCAGTTCTTC